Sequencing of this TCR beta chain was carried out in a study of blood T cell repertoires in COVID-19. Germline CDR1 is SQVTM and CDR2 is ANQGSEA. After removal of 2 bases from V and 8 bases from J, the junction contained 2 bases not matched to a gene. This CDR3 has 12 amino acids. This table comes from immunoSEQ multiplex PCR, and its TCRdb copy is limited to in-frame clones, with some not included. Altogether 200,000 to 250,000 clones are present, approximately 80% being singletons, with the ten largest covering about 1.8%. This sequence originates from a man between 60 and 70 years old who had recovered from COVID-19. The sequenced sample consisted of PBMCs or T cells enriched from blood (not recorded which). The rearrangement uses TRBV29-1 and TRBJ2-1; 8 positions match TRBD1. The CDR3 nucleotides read TGCAGCGTTGAATCAGGGGGCCATGAGCAGTTCTTC. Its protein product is CSVESGGHEQFF.